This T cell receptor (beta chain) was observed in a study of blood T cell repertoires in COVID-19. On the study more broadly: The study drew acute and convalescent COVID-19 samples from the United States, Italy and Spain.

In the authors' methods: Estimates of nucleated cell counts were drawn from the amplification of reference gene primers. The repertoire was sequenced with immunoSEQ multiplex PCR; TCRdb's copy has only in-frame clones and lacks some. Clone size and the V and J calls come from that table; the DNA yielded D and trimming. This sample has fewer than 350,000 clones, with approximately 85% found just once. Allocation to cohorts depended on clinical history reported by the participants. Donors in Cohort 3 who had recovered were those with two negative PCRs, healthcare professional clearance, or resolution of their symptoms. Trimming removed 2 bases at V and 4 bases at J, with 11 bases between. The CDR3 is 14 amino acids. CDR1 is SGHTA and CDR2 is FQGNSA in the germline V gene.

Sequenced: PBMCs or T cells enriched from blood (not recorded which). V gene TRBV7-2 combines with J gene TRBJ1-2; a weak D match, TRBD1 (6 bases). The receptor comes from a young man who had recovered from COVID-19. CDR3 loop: CASSLYQGSYGYTF. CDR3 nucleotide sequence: TGTGCCAGCAGCTTATATCAGGGGAGCTATGGCTACACCTTC.